This passage covers 20 T cell receptor beta chains from one sample sequenced in a study of T-cell memory formation after mild COVID-19 (dated by TCRdb to about 2021). The receptor library was made with 5' RACE. The sequencing machine was an Illumina NovaSeq 6000. TCRdb applied fastp at Q25 and MiXCR to the public reads, then kept only in-frame beta chains. Merged by CDR3 protein, the rows form single entries marked with the most common genes and DNA. Across this sample there are 150,000 to 200,000 distinct CDR3 sequences, with less than 40% seen only once. Around 12% of the sample is taken by the ten largest. The material sequenced was PBMCs or a T cell subset sorted from them (not recorded which). The receptors were gathered from an adult woman who had mild COVID-19 (a few samples of this study predate the infection). The sample titles of this study are shuffled in the database, so cell type and time point are left out; the donor was told from shared clones.

The chain carries TRBV20-1 and TRBJ2-3; D is possibly TRBD2 (5 bases). The V gene's germline CDR1 is DFQATT and CDR2 SNEGSKA (reference sequence). Trimming cost V 7 bases and J 1 base, with 12 bases left between them. The CDR3 loop spans 13 amino acids. The CDR3 nucleotides are TGCAGTGTGGGCGGTAGCGGCACAGATACGCAGTATTTT. Residues: CSVGGSGTDTQYF.

The chain is built from TRBV29-1 and TRBJ1-5; 7 bases match TRBD1. Germline CDR1 SQVTM, CDR2 ANQGSEA. The length of the CDR3 is 13 residues. V lost 6 bases and J lost 6; bases outside the gene matches: 8. Here the CDR3 reads CSVVQGRGQPQHF. CDR3 nucleotides: TGCAGCGTGGTACAGGGGAGGGGTCAGCCCCAGCATTTT.

This clonotype has just a few counts. The genes are TRBV7-9 and TRBJ2-1; D may be TRBD1 or TRBD2 (5 bases each). Germline V gives CDR1 SEHNR, CDR2 FQNEAQ (reference sequence). The CDR3 runs 16 residues. The V gene lost 6 bases and the J gene lost 6 bases, with 21 bases spanning the gap. CDR3 in amino acids: CASRPSQGRDPNEQFF. CDR3 bases: TGTGCCAGCAGACCCAGTCAGGGTAGGGACCCCAATGAGCAGTTCTTC.

This clonotype was recorded at least ten times. V gene TRBV12-3 or TRBV12-4 combines with J gene TRBJ1-4; 8 nucleotides agree with TRBD1. V trimming: 6 bases; J trimming: 3 bases; junction bases outside the gene matches: 9. The CDR3 has 16 amino acids. As DNA, the CDR3 is TGTGCCAGCAGCCAGCTGACAGGGGCAGCTAATGAAAAACTGTTTTTT. Amino acids: CASSQLTGAANEKLFF.

The chain recombines TRBV24-1 with TRBJ2-2; D remains unclear. Looked up from germline, CDR1 is KGHDR and CDR2 is SFDVKD. V lost 4 bases, J lost 4 bases, and 3 bases lay in between. The CDR3 has 12 residues. This chain's CDR3 is CATSDFTGELFF. The CDR3, as DNA: TGTGCCACCAGTGACTTCACCGGGGAGCTGTTTTTT.

The chain combines TRBV7-9 with TRBJ1-5, with no clear D. The V end was cut by 5 bases, the J end by 6 bases, with 8 bases between. The CDR3 has 12 residues. Germline assignment: CDR1 SEHNR and CDR2 FQNEAQ (reference sequence). The CDR3 here is CASSPPSQPQHF. In DNA form, the CDR3 reads TGTGCCAGCAGCCCTCCTTCTCAGCCCCAGCATTTT.

A few counts support this clonotype. This chain joins TRBV7-6 and TRBJ2-3, with a weak D call TRBD2 (6 bases). From germline, CDR1 is SGHVS and CDR2 FNYEAQ. The CDR3 contains 17 residues. The V end was cut by 2 bases, the J end by 2 bases, with 17 bases between. The CDR3 protein is CASSLFMPGDDTDTQYF. CDR3 sequence (DNA): TGTGCCAGCAGCTTATTTATGCCGGGGGACGACACAGATACGCAGTATTTT. Full variable domain (remainder filled in from reference TRBV7-6 and TRBJ2-3): GAGVSQSPRYKVTKRGQDVALRCDPISGHVSLYWYRQALGQGPEFLTYFNYEAQQDKSGLPNDRFSAERPEGSISTLTIQRTEQRDSAMYRCASSLFMPGDDTDTQYFGPGTRLTVL.

J is TRBJ2-2 and V is TRBV6-5; 12 positions match TRBD2. Germline V lookup: CDR1 MNHEY, CDR2 SVGAGI. The CDR3 length is 16 residues. V lost 10 bases and J lost 0; bases outside the gene matches: 6. The CDR3 loop is CATQLAGGPNTGELFF. In nucleotides, the CDR3 is TGTGCCACCCAACTAGCGGGGGGCCCGAACACCGGGGAGCTGTTTTTT.

This clonotype was seen more than once but under ten times. The chain combines TRBV29-1 with TRBJ2-5; 9 bases map to TRBD2. Unmatched junction bases numbered 13, after V lost 6 bases and J lost 5 bases. The V gene's germline CDR1 is SQVTM and CDR2 ANQGSEA. The CDR3 sequence is 15 residues long. The chain's CDR3 is CSVAIGLAGYETQYF. The DNA of the CDR3 is TGCAGCGTCGCAATAGGGCTAGCGGGATATGAGACCCAGTACTTC. Full variable domain (missing parts from reference TRBV29-1 and TRBJ2-5): SAVISQKPSRDICQRGTSLTIQCQVDSQVTMMFWYRQQPGQSLTLIATANQGSEATYESGFVIDKFPISRPNLTFSTLTVSNMSPEDSSIYLCSVAIGLAGYETQYFGPGTRLLVL.

The V gene is TRBV6-2 or TRBV6-3, the J gene TRBJ2-5; the match to TRBD2 covers 16 bases. From germline, CDR1 is MNHEY and CDR2 SVGEGT. CDR3 length equals 17 residues. The V and J ends lost 4 bases and 3 bases, in that order; junction bases with no gene match: 5. The CDR3 nucleotides are TGTGCCAGCAGTTGGACCGGGACTAGCGGGAGGGAAGAGACCCAGTACTTC. Translating it yields CASSWTGTSGREETQYF.

The genes are TRBV25-1 and TRBJ2-7; tentatively, D is TRBD1 or TRBD2 (6 bases each). Trimming took off 2 bases at V and 9 bases at J, with 11 bases between the two ends. The CDR3 contains 12 residues. CDR1 is MGHDK and CDR2 is SYGVNS in the germline V gene. CDR3 sequence reads: CASSETGTGQYF. CDR3 coding DNA: TGTGCCAGCAGTGAAACAGGGACTGGGCAGTACTTC.

This clonotype occurred a few times. The gene calls are TRBV3-1 and TRBJ2-7, with D possibly being TRBD2 (5 bases). The length of the CDR3 is 13 residues. The V gene lost 1 base and the J gene lost 5 bases, with 9 bases spanning the gap. Germline-derived CDR1 and CDR2 are LGHDT and YNNKEL (reference sequence). CDR3: CASSQVSGDEQYF. The DNA for the CDR3 is TGTGCCAGCAGCCAAGTCTCCGGGGACGAGCAGTACTTC.

The chain joins TRBV30 to TRBJ2-1; the match to TRBD2 covers 11 bases. CDR3 length equals 14 residues. Germline V gene lookup returns CDR1 GTSNPN and CDR2 SVGIG (reference sequence). J was trimmed by 8 bases and V by 2 bases; bases with no gene match: 5. The CDR3 nucleotides read TGTGCCTGGAGTTTACTAGCGGGAGTGGATGAGCAGTTCTTC. Residues: CAWSLLAGVDEQFF.

The chain uses TRBV7-6 and TRBJ1-3, with D possibly TRBD1 on 6 matching bases. CDR1 is SGHVS, CDR2 FNYEAQ, per germline. This CDR3 has 16 amino acids. The V end was cut by 0 bases, the J end by 0 bases, with 9 bases between. CDR3 in amino acids: CASSLATGDSGNTIYF. As DNA, the CDR3 is TGTGCCAGCAGCTTAGCGACAGGCGACTCTGGAAACACCATATATTTT.

This clonotype has a handful of counts. J is TRBJ2-5 and V is TRBV12-3 or TRBV12-4; TRBD1 aligns across 8 bases. CDR3 length: 14 residues. The junction had 8 bases not matched to a gene; V was cut back by 6 bases and J by 5 bases. The CDR3 reads CASRLTGVGETQYF. CDR3 sequence (DNA): TGTGCCAGCAGACTGACAGGGGTTGGCGAGACCCAGTACTTC.

This clonotype was observed a handful of times. This chain uses TRBV12-3 or TRBV12-4 with TRBJ2-7; 10 bases are shared with TRBD2. This CDR3 region has 15 residues. V lost 6 bases and J lost 5; bases outside the gene matches: 10. Here the CDR3 DNA reads TGTGCCAGCAGGGAAAGCGGGGGGGAGCTTGACGAGCAGTACTTC. Amino acid sequence: CASRESGGELDEQYF.

The chain is built from TRBV10-3 and TRBJ2-3, with TRBD2 matching over 8 bases. The germline CDR1 and CDR2 sequences are ENHRY and SYGVKD. This CDR3 has 13 amino acids. V lost 3 bases and J lost 14; bases outside the gene matches: 10. CDR3 sequence: CAISDPTRGDMYF. Here the CDR3 DNA reads TGTGCCATCAGTGACCCAACGCGGGGGGACATGTATTTT.

The DNA for the CDR3 is TGTGCCAGCACCCAGACCGGGACAGTTAGAAATACGCAGTATTTT. It codes for CASTQTGTVRNTQYF. The gene calls are TRBV12-3 or TRBV12-4 and TRBJ2-3; TRBD1 aligns across 7 bases. V shed 7 bases and J 7 bases; nucleotides not matched to a gene: 14. The CDR3 is 15 amino acids.

The V gene is TRBV5-1, the J gene TRBJ2-6, with 11 bases identical to TRBD2. From germline, CDR1 is SGHRS and CDR2 YFSETQ. The CDR3 is 18 amino acids. Unmatched junction bases numbered 9, after V lost 4 bases and J lost 3 bases. CDR3 in amino acids: CASSRILAGDFGANVLTF. The CDR3 nucleotides read TGCGCCAGCAGCAGAATACTAGCGGGAGATTTTGGGGCCAACGTCCTGACTTTC.

This chain joins TRBV4-1 and TRBJ2-7, with D possibly called TRBD1 or TRBD2 (6 bases each). This CDR3 comprises 15 residues. Germline assignment: CDR1 MGHRA and CDR2 YSYEKL. V dropped 3 bases and J dropped 6 bases, with 18 bases sitting between them. The CDR3 coding sequence is TGCGCCAGCAGCCATGGACCGGGGGCAGGGGCCGAGCAGTACTTC. Its translation: CASSHGPGAGAEQYF.